The 12 T cell receptor beta chains below were found in one sample sequenced in a study of identical twins. TCRdb independently ran MiXCR on the 5' RACE reads; one entry per CDR3 protein. The sample has 450,000 or so distinct CDR3 sequences, about 18% seen once. Source material: naive T cells sorted from blood. Receptors originate from a man aged 50 to 60 in good health.

The chain carries TRBV6-5 and TRBJ2-5; no reliable D call. CDR3 length: 13 residues. Between the trimmed V and J ends, which lost 0 bases and 7 bases, there was a span of 9 bases. The germline V gene has CDR1 MNHEY and CDR2 SVGAGI. The CDR3 DNA follows: TGTGCCAGCAGTTACTCGACGTTGGGGACCCAGTACTTC. Translating gives CASSYSTLGTQYF.

This chain joins TRBV20-1 and TRBJ2-2; TRBD2 matches at 14 bases. This CDR3 contains 17 residues. The junction had 11 bases not matched to a gene; V was cut back by 6 bases and J by 5 bases. The germline gives CDR1 DFQATT, CDR2 SNEGSKA (reference sequence). CDR3 in amino acids: CSAPGTSGSLGTGELFF. Here the CDR3 DNA reads TGCAGTGCCCCTGGGACTAGCGGGAGCTTGGGTACCGGGGAGCTGTTTTTT.

This clonotype has more than one count but fewer than ten. This chain joins TRBV27 and TRBJ1-1, with TRBD1 as a possible D gene (5 bases). The CDR3 extends over 14 amino acids. V was pared by 3 bases and J by 8 bases, with 16 bases between. Germline loops: CDR1 MNHEY, CDR2 SMNVEV (reference sequence). Here the CDR3 DNA reads TGTGCCAGCAGTTTGGGGGGTCTGTTATCGGAAGCTTTCTTT. Amino acid sequence: CASSLGGLLSEAFF.

This clonotype was counted a few times. The chain uses TRBV7-2 and TRBJ2-1; tentative D call: TRBD1 (6 bases). Germline loops: CDR1 SGHTA, CDR2 FQGNSA. This CDR3 is built from 13 residues. V gave up 5 bases and J gave up 5 bases, with 10 bases separating them. DNA of the CDR3: TGTGCCAGCAGCCGACGGACAGACAATGAGCAGTTCTTC. Protein: CASSRRTDNEQFF.

This rearrangement joins TRBV7-6 to TRBJ1-1, with 7 bases that match TRBD1. With V trimmed by 5 bases and J by 5 bases, 8 bases remained unmatched. The CDR3 spans 14 residues. CDR1 is SGHVS, CDR2 FNYEAQ, per germline. In nucleotides, the CDR3 is TGTGCCAGCAGCCCTGACAGGGTTCGAACTGAAGCTTTCTTT. Its protein product is CASSPDRVRTEAFF.

The chain is built from TRBV5-1 and TRBJ2-7; no clear D gene. The length of the CDR3 is 15 residues. Germline values: CDR1 SGHRS, CDR2 YFSETQ. Trimming removed 0 bases at V and 0 bases at J, with 10 bases between. The CDR3 loop reads CASSLDSLSSYEQYF. The CDR3 coding sequence is TGCGCCAGCAGCTTGGATTCACTTAGCTCCTACGAGCAGTACTTC.

This clonotype was counted a few times. V and J are TRBV20-1 and TRBJ2-3; D is possibly TRBD2 (5 bases). The CDR3 spans 17 residues. Trimming pared 1 base from V and 1 base from J, leaving 18 bases between. The germline CDR1 and CDR2 sequences are DFQATT and SNEGSKA (reference sequence). The DNA for the CDR3 is TGCAGTGCTAGAGGTCTGCGTGGGAGCGGCGGCACAGATACGCAGTATTTT. This sequence encodes CSARGLRGSGGTDTQYF.

This clonotype has ten or more counts. This chain links TRBV20-1 with TRBJ2-1, with 10 nucleotides matching TRBD1. Germline V gene sequence: CDR1 DFQATT, CDR2 SNEGSKA (reference sequence). Trimming at V came to 3 bases and at J to 8 bases, leaving 16 bases not matched to a gene. The CDR3 spans 17 residues. The CDR3 loop reads CSARGSWTGGFADEQFF. In DNA form, the CDR3 reads TGCAGTGCTAGGGGGTCGTGGACAGGGGGTTTCGCCGATGAGCAGTTCTTC.

This clonotype was recorded a few times. The chain is built from TRBV20-1 and TRBJ2-7; possible D gene TRBD1, 5 bases. This CDR3 spans 13 amino acids. Germline values: CDR1 DFQATT, CDR2 SNEGSKA (reference sequence). V lost 2 bases, J lost 4 bases, and 12 bases lay in between. The DNA for the CDR3 is TGCAGTGCTAGACGACAGAGTTTATACGAGCAGTACTTC. It yields the protein CSARRQSLYEQYF.

The chain carries TRBV12-3 or TRBV12-4 and TRBJ1-4, with D tentatively TRBD1 (6 bases). The CDR3 length is 14 residues. With 2 bases removed from V and 7 bases from J, the gap between germline ends came to 11 bases. This CDR3 reads CASSLWGGSEKLFF. For the CDR3, the DNA is TGTGCCAGCAGTTTATGGGGGGGCTCTGAAAAACTGTTTTTT.

The V call is TRBV6-5, the J call TRBJ2-4; D is possibly TRBD1 (5 bases). Trimming took off 2 bases at V and 0 bases at J, with 11 bases between the two ends. Per the germline V gene, CDR1 is MNHEY and CDR2 is SVGAGI. The CDR3 spans 16 residues. In DNA, the CDR3 is TGTGCCAGCAGTTACGACAGCAGAGGAGCCAAAAACATTCAGTACTTC. This gives the protein CASSYDSRGAKNIQYF.

This clonotype showed up just a few times. The gene calls are TRBV10-1 and TRBJ1-1; no clear D. This CDR3 has 14 residues. Germline V gene sequence: CDR1 WNHNN, CDR2 SYGVQD (reference sequence). V was cut by 5 bases and J by 0 bases, with 10 bases left in between. CDR3 sequence reads: CASSPRTVNTEAFF. In nucleotides, the CDR3 is TGCGCCAGCAGTCCGAGGACGGTGAACACTGAAGCTTTCTTT.